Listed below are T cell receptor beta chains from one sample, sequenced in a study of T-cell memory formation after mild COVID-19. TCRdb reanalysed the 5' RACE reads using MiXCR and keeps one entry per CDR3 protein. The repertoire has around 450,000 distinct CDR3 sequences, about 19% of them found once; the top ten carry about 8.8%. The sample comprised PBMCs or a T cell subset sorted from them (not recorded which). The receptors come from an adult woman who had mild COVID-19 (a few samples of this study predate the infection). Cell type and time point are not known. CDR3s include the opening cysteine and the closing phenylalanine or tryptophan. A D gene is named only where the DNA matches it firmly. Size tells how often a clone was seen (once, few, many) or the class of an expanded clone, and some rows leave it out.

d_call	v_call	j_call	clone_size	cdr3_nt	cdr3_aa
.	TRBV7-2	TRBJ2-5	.	TGTGCCAGCGCCTGGGGGAAAGAGACCCAGTACTTC	CASAWGKETQYF
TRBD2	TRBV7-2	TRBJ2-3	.	TGTGCCAGCAGCTTACTCGGCGGGAGCGGGACAGATACGCAGTATTTT	CASSLLGGSGTDTQYF
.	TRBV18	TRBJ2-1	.	TGTGCCAGCTCACCAGAGGGGCTCTCCTATGAGCAGTTCTTC	CASSPEGLSYEQFF
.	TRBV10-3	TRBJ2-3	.	TGTGCCATCAGTGGGCCAGGGACTAGCACAGATACGCAGTATTTT	CAISGPGTSTDTQYF
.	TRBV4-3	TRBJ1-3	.	TGCGCCAGCAGCGCGGACTACGGGCAGGGGACCCACAGCTCTGGAAACACCATATATTTT	CASSADYGQGTHSSGNTIYF
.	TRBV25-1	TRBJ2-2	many	TGTGCCAGCAGTGAACGGGCGGGGACCGGGGAGCTGTTTTTT	CASSERAGTGELFF
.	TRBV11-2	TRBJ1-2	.	TGTGCCAGCAGCTTAAGGGGTTCGGATGGCTACACCTTC	CASSLRGSDGYTF
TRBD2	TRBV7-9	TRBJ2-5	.	TGTGCCAGCAGTCATGGGACTAGCGGCCAAGAGACCCAGTACTTC	CASSHGTSGQETQYF
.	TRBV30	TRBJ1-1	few	TGTGCCTGGTGTCTGAGAGTGAACACTGAAGCTTTCTTT	CAWCLRVNTEAFF
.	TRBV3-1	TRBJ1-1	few	TGTGCCAGCAGCCAAGAAGTTAGGGGCGCTGAAGCTTTCTTT	CASSQEVRGAEAFF
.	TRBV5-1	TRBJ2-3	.	TGCGCCAGCAGCTTTGGACTAGCAGGGGGGTGGCGGTCCACAGATACGCAGTATTTT	CASSFGLAGGWRSTDTQYF
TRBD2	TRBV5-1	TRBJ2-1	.	TGCGCCAGCGAAGGGACTAGCGGGAGCCATGAGCAGTTCTTC	CASEGTSGSHEQFF
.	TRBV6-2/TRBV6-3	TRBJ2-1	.	TGTGCCAACAGTTCTGCACGCAACCAGGTCGATGAGCAGTTCTTC	CANSSARNQVDEQFF
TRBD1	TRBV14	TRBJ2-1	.	TGTGCCAGCAGCTGGGACAGGGTGAACAATGAGCAGTTCTTC	CASSWDRVNNEQFF
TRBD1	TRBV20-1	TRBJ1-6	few	TGCAGTGCTAGACGGGCAGGGGGAAATTCACCCCTCCACTTT	CSARRAGGNSPLHF
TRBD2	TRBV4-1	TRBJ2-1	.	TGCGCCAGCAGTCGGACTAGCGGGGTACCTGAGCAGTTCTTC	CASSRTSGVPEQFF
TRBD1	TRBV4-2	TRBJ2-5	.	TGTGCCAGCAGCGAGCCTACAGGGGCTCGGGAGACCCAGTACTTC	CASSEPTGARETQYF
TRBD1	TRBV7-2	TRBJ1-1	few	TGTGCCAGCAGCACACCGACAGGGCGAATGAACACTGAAGCTTTCTTT	CASSTPTGRMNTEAFF
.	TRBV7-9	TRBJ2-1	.	TGTGCCAGCAGCCATGGGGCTAATGAGCAGTTCTTC	CASSHGANEQFF
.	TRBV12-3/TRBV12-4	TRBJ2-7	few	TGTGCCAGCAGTACGCCTACTGGACCCTACGAGCAGTACTTC	CASSTPTGPYEQYF
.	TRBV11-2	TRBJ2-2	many	TGTGCCAGCAAACGTGCCGCCACCGGGGAGCTGTTTTTT	CASKRAATGELFF
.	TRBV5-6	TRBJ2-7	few	TGTGCCAGCAGCTTAGGACCCCTCGGGCGGTACGAGCAGTACTTC	CASSLGPLGRYEQYF